This T cell receptor beta chain stems from a study of blood T cell repertoires in COVID-19. Background on the study: Samples came from the United States, Italy and Spain, spanning acute and convalescent COVID-19. Sources were T cells, B-cell-depleted T cells, or PBMCs; the material itself was cDNA or gDNA.

Original data processing: Researchers report that nucleated cell counts were estimated from reference gene primer amplification. Profiling relied on immunoSEQ multiplex PCR, and the TCRdb table lists in-frame clones only, not all of them. Clone size and the V and J calls come from that table; the DNA yielded D and trimming. The data hold roughly 150,000 clones, with approximately 85% observed a single time. Notes on this clone: One end of the junction fails to match germline, which may point to a read error.

The CDR3 covers 16 residues. In germline, CDR1 is LNHDA, CDR2 SQIVND (reference sequence). J is TRBJ1-1 and V is TRBV19; the match to TRBD1 covers 8 bases. Material: peripheral blood. The receptor was isolated from a man aged 50 or older with acute or convalescent COVID-19. The CDR3 DNA reads TGTGCCAGTACTATACGGGGGACAGGAAAGAACACTGAAGCTTTCTTT. It is translated as CASTIRGTGKNTEAFF.